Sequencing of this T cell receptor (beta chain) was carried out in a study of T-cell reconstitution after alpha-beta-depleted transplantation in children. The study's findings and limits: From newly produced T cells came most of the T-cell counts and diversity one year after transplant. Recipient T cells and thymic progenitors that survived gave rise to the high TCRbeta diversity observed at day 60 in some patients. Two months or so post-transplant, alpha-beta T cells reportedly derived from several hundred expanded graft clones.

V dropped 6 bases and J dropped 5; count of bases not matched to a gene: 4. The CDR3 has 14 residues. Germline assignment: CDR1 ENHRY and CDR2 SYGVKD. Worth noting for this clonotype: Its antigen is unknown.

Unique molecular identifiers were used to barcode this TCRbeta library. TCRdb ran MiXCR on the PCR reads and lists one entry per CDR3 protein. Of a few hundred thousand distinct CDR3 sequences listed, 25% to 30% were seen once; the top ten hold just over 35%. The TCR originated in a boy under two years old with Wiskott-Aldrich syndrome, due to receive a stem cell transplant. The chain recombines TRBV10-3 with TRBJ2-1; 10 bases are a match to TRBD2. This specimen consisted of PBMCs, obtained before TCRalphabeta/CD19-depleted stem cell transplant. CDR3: CAIRPGTSDNEQFF. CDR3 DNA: TGTGCCATCAGACCCGGGACTAGCGACAATGAGCAGTTCTTC.